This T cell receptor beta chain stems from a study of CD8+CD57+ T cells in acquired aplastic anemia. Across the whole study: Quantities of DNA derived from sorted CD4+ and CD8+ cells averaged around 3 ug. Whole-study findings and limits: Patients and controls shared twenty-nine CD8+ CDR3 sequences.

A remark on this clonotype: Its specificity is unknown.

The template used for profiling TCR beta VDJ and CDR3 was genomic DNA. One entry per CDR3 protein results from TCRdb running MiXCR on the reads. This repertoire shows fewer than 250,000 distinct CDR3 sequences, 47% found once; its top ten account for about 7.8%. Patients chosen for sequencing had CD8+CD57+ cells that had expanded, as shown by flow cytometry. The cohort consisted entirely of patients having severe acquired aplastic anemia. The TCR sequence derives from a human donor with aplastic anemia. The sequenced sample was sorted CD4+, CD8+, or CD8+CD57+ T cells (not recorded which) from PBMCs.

CDR3 nucleotides: TGTGCCAGCAGCCCCCGAGGGGGATGGGCCCAGTACTTC. Protein sequence: CASSPRGGWAQYF. The rearrangement uses TRBV7-2 and TRBJ2-5, with a tentative D call TRBD1 (6 bases). This CDR3 spans 13 amino acids. The germline gives CDR1 SGHTA, CDR2 FQGNSA. V was cut by 5 bases and J by 9 bases, with 16 bases left in between.